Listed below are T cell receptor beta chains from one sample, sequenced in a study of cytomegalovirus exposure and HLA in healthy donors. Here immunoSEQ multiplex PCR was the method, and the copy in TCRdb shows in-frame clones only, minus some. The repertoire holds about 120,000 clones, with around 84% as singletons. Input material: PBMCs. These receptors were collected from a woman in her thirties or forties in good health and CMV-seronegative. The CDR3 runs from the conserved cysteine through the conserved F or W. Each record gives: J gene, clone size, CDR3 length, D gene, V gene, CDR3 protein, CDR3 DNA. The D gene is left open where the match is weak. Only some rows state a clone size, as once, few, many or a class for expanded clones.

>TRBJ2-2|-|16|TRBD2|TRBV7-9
CSSSFPSGRITGELFF
TGTTCCAGCAGTTTTCCTAGCGGGAGAATCACCGGGGAGCTGTTTTTT
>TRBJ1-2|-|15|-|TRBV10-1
CASSETAGKPYGYTF
TGCGCCAGCAGTGAAACGGCGGGCAAACCCTATGGCTACACCTTC
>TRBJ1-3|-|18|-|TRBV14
CASSQDFPGQISGNTIYF
TGTGCCAGCAGCCAAGATTTTCCAGGACAGATCTCTGGAAACACCATATATTTT
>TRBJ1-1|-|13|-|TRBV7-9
CASSLQGHTEAFF
TGTGCCAGCAGCTTACAGGGGCACACTGAAGCTTTCTTT
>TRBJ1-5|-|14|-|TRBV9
CASSAGQPDQPQHF
TGTGCCAGCAGCGCAGGACAGCCCGATCAGCCCCAGCATTTT
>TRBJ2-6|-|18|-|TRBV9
CASSVVDGPSSGANGLTF
TGTGCCAGCAGCGTGGTGGACGGACCATCTTCTGGGGCCAACGGCCTGACTTTC
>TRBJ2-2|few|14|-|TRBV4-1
CASRSGLNTGELFF
TGCGCCAGCAGGAGCGGGCTTAACACCGGGGAGCTGTTTTTT
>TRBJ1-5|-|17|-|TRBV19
CASTRKGVSGINQPQHF
TGTGCCAGTACGAGGAAGGGTGTATCGGGGATCAATCAGCCCCAGCATTTT
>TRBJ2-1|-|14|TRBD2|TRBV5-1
CASSSGTSGHEQFF
TGCGCCAGCAGCTCCGGGACTAGCGGACATGAGCAGTTCTTC
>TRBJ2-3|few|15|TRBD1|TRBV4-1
CASSQYGTGTDTQYF
TGCGCCAGCAGCCAATACGGGACAGGGACAGATACGCAGTATTTT
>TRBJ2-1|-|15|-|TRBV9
CASSVEGGLYNEQFF
TGTGCCAGCAGCGTAGAAGGCGGGCTCTACAATGAGCAGTTCTTC
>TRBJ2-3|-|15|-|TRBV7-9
CASSLVVGVTDTQYF
TGTGCCAGCAGCTTAGTCGTGGGAGTCACAGATACGCAGTATTTT
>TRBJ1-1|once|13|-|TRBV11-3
CASSQRDGGEAFF
TGTGCCAGCAGCCAGCGGGACGGTGGTGAAGCTTTCTTT
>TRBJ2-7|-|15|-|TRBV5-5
CASSSAQGSSYEQYF
TGTGCCAGCAGCTCCGCGCAGGGGAGCTCCTACGAGCAGTACTTC